Each of the 11 T cell receptor beta chains below was sequenced from the same sample in a study of blood T cells in healthy people across ages. Primers used in a second PCR of roughly 6 to 12 cycles were a sample-barcoded 5' primer and a J-beta primer mix. TCRdb re-called the 5' RACE reads with MiXCR, one entry per CDR3 protein. Counted here are about 1.4 million distinct CDR3 sequences, approximately 59% occurring once; the ten biggest clones make up roughly 7%. The sample taken for sequencing was blood. These receptors were taken from a man aged 18 to 30 in good health.

The CDR3 sequence: CASSPLSRGTSFYEQYF. Written as DNA, the CDR3 is TGTGCCAGCAGTCCGCTATCTCGGGGGACATCCTTTTACGAGCAGTACTTC. This rearrangement joins TRBV6-2 or TRBV6-3 to TRBJ2-7; the D gene could be TRBD1 or TRBD2 (6 bases each). V gave up 5 bases and J gave up 4 bases, with 24 bases separating them. Germline CDR1 reads MNHEY; CDR2 reads SVGEGT. This CDR3 is 17 amino acids long.

The V gene is TRBV24-1, the J gene TRBJ2-1; 8 bases line up with TRBD2. Germline CDR1 and CDR2: KGHDR and SFDVKD. The CDR3 is 17 amino acids. V lost 5 bases to trimming and J lost 8 bases; unmatched junction nucleotides: 16. CDR3 sequence: CATSVGGWERESDEQFF. The CDR3 DNA is TGTGCCACCAGTGTCGGGGGTTGGGAGCGGGAGTCGGATGAGCAGTTCTTC.

J is TRBJ2-1 and V is TRBV27, with a weak D call TRBD1 (5 bases). The germline CDR1 and CDR2 sequences are MNHEY and SMNVEV (reference sequence). This CDR3 is built from 14 residues. Trimming cost V 3 bases and J 10 bases, with 16 bases left between them. CDR3 amino acids: CASSFAAGAEEQFF. The CDR3 nucleotides read TGTGCCAGCAGTTTTGCGGCTGGGGCGGAGGAGCAGTTCTTC.

This rearrangement joins TRBV29-1 to TRBJ2-7; TRBD1 is a possible D gene (5 bases). Trimming took off 7 bases at V and 4 bases at J, with 20 bases between the two ends. This CDR3 spans 14 amino acids. Looked up from germline, CDR1 is SQVTM and CDR2 is ANQGSEA. The DNA for the CDR3 is TGCAGCGCCGCGAGGCGCAGGGCAGGATACGAGCAGTACTTC. It encodes CSAARRRAGYEQYF.

The V gene is TRBV3-1, the J gene TRBJ1-6; no firm D call. V dropped 0 bases and J dropped 10 bases, with 4 bases sitting between them. Germline CDR1 reads LGHDT; CDR2 reads YNNKEL (reference sequence). CDR3 length: 12 amino acids. The CDR3, as DNA: TGTGCCAGCAGCCAAGATGTATCACCCCTCCACTTT. Its translation is CASSQDVSPLHF.

The chain recombines TRBV27 with TRBJ2-4, with D possibly TRBD2 on 6 matching bases. The J call could be wrong; TRBJ2-5 is a better fit for the DNA end. CDR1 and CDR2 (germline): MNHEY, SMNVEV (reference sequence). The CDR3 is 15 amino acids. Written as DNA, the CDR3 is TGTGCCAGCAGTTTATCATTCGGGAGTAGAGAGACCCAGTACTTC. Encoded protein: CASSLSFGSRETQYF.

The chain joins TRBV27 to TRBJ2-2, with TRBD1 matching 8 bases. The V and J ends lost 5 bases and 6 bases, in that order; junction bases with no gene match: 8. The CDR3 has 15 residues. CDR1 MNHEY and CDR2 SMNVEV come from the germline V gene (reference sequence). CDR3 loop: CASSQWTGRAGELFF. The CDR3 region has the DNA TGTGCCAGCAGTCAGTGGACAGGGCGGGCCGGGGAGCTGTTTTTT.

J is TRBJ2-5 and V is TRBV7-2; possibly TRBD2 for D (6 bases). The CDR3 has 16 amino acids. Germline V gene lookup returns CDR1 SGHTA and CDR2 FQGNSA. V was clipped by 3 bases and J by 1 base, with 15 bases between them. CDR3 sequence (DNA): TGTGCCAGCAGCTTGATCGGGAGTGGGGTCCAAGAGACCCAGTACTTC. It is translated as CASSLIGSGVQETQYF.

This rearrangement joins TRBV20-1 to TRBJ2-3; D gene ambiguous. The ends were cut back, 5 bases at V and 9 bases at J, with 12 bases in the middle. Germline loops: CDR1 DFQATT, CDR2 SNEGSKA (reference sequence). The CDR3 consists of 11 residues. CDR3 coding DNA: TGCAGTGCTTTTAACAAAGACACGCAGTATTTT. Its translation is CSAFNKDTQYF.

Comments on this clonotype: Germline and junction disagree at one end, which may indicate a read error. This chain uses TRBV2 with TRBJ2-1, with D possibly being TRBD2 (7 bases). This CDR3 region has 15 residues. Germline V lookup: CDR1 SNHLY, CDR2 FYNNEI. Written as DNA, the CDR3 is TGTGCCAGCGGGGGGGGCAGCGGGATGTACAATGAGCGGTTCTTC. As protein: CASGGGSGMYNERFF.

V usage is TRBV2 and J usage is TRBJ2-7, with 11 bases identical to TRBD1. The V and J ends lost 5 bases and 5 bases, in that order; junction bases with no gene match: 5. The CDR3 consists of 14 residues. The germline V gene has CDR1 SNHLY and CDR2 FYNNEI. This CDR3 is CASSPRTGGDEQYF. In DNA, the CDR3 is TGTGCCAGCAGTCCTCGGACAGGGGGCGACGAGCAGTACTTC.